This entry lists 17 T cell receptor beta chains sequenced from one sample in a study of blood T cells in healthy people across ages. Then a second PCR, running about 6 to 12 cycles, was carried out with a sample-barcoded 5' primer and a J-beta primer mix. TCRdb re-called the 5' RACE reads with MiXCR, one entry per CDR3 protein. The table includes roughly 1.9 million distinct CDR3 sequences, approximately 39% detected once. The sequencing sample was made of blood. These receptors were taken from a human donor in good health.

The chain employs TRBV10-3 and TRBJ2-6, with D unresolved. Per germline, CDR1 ENHRY and CDR2 SYGVKD. V was pared by 3 bases and J by 0 bases, with 9 bases between. This CDR3 spans 16 amino acids. CDR3 nucleotide sequence: TGTGCCATCAGTGACGAGCAGGACTCTGGGGCCAACGTCCTGACTTTC. Translation gives CAISDEQDSGANVLTF.

The chain joins TRBV5-1 to TRBJ2-4; the D is unclear. The J call may be incorrect, as the DNA end agrees better with TRBJ2-7. Germline loops: CDR1 SGHRS, CDR2 YFSETQ. This CDR3 comprises 14 residues. As DNA, the CDR3 is TGCGCCAGCAGCCCGTGGAACAATACCTACGAGCAGTACTTC. It specifies CASSPWNNTYEQYF.

This clonotype was counted a few times. J is TRBJ1-2 and V is TRBV4-3; no clear D. Germline CDR1 reads LGHNA; CDR2 reads YSLEER. Trimming left V 0 bases short and J 4 bases short, with 12 bases between. The CDR3 is 15 residues long. The CDR3 DNA sequence: TGCGCCAGCAGCCAAGAGGTATCGGCTTTCTATGGCTACACCTTC. This gives the protein CASSQEVSAFYGYTF.

V is TRBV18 and J is TRBJ2-3; D not certain. V gave up 2 bases and J gave up 0 bases, with 9 bases separating them. The CDR3 has 15 residues. Germline V CDR1 and CDR2: KGHSH, LQKENI. CDR3 sequence (DNA): TGTGCCAGCTCACCAAGGCAGATAAGCACAGATACGCAGTATTTT. This sequence encodes CASSPRQISTDTQYF. Complete variable domain (other parts from reference TRBV18 and TRBJ2-3): NAGVMQNPRHLVRRRGQEARLRCSPMKGHSHVYWYRQLPEEGLKFMVYLQKENIIDESGMPKERFSAEFPKEGPSILRIQQVVRGDSAAYFCASSPRQISTDTQYFGPGTRLTVL.

About this clonotype: The junction and the germline gene differ at one end; a read error may be behind it. The chain links TRBV11-2 to TRBJ1-1, with a tentative D call TRBD1 (5 bases). The CDR3 covers 15 residues. CDR1 and CDR2 from the germline V gene are SGHAT and FQNNGV. CDR3 nucleotides: TGTGCCAGCAGCTTAACCGGGACGGCGAACGCTGAAGCTTTCTTT. Translation: CASSLTGTANAEAFF.

The CDR3 DNA is TGCAGTGCCCGAGCGGCGTCTAGCGCTGAAGCTTTCTTT. The encoded protein is CSARAASSAEAFF. The V and J genes are TRBV20-1 and TRBJ1-1; D call uncertain. Germline assignment: CDR1 DFQATT and CDR2 SNEGSKA (reference sequence). The length of the CDR3 is 13 residues. V was pared by 6 bases and J by 6 bases, with 17 bases between.

This clonotype was observed a few times. The junction departs from germline at one end; a sequencing error may be responsible. In DNA, the CDR3 is TGCGCCAGTAGCCAAGACCCAGAGGGCTTCTTAGGCGACAATGAGCAGTTCTTC. It specifies CASSQDPEGFLGDNEQFF. This sequence joins TRBV4-1 and TRBJ2-1, with D possibly matching TRBD2 (5 bases). The CDR3 is 18 residues long. Germline V CDR1 and CDR2: MGHRA, YSYEKL.

This clonotype was seen only a few times. V usage is TRBV7-6 and J usage is TRBJ2-5; no reliable D call. Trimming left V 5 bases short and J 0 bases short, with 10 bases between. Germline lookup yields CDR1 SGHVS and CDR2 FNYEAQ. The CDR3 totals 14 residues. The CDR3 sequence: CASSQVGYQETQYF. CDR3 coding DNA: TGTGCCAGCAGCCAAGTAGGGTACCAAGAGACCCAGTACTTC.

V is TRBV5-1 and J is TRBJ2-2, with 11 bases identical to TRBD2. V gave up 1 base and J gave up 6 bases; unmatched junction bases: 11. The CDR3 has 18 amino acids. Germline lookup yields CDR1 SGHRS and CDR2 YFSETQ. CDR3 sequence reads: CASSLKTSGGPPPGELFF. CDR3 bases: TGCGCCAGCAGCTTGAAAACTAGCGGGGGCCCCCCTCCCGGGGAGCTGTTTTTT.

V usage is TRBV6-2 or TRBV6-3 and J usage is TRBJ1-6; D unresolved. V lost 6 bases to trimming and J lost 8 bases, with 8 bases between them. This CDR3 contains 12 residues. In germline, CDR1 is MNHEY, CDR2 SVGEGT. Here the CDR3 reads CASRLLDSPLHF. The CDR3 coding sequence is TGTGCCAGCAGGTTGTTGGATTCACCCCTCCACTTT.

This chain links TRBV7-9 with TRBJ2-7, with D perhaps TRBD2 (5 bases). V dropped 6 bases and J dropped 0 bases, with 9 bases sitting between them. The CDR3 totals 13 residues. Germline assignment: CDR1 SEHNR and CDR2 FQNEAQ (reference sequence). CDR3 DNA sequence: TGTGCCAGCAGGGACTCTTACTCCTACGAGCAGTACTTC. Translation gives CASRDSYSYEQYF.

The CDR3 nucleotides read TGTGCCAGCAGCCACGGACAGAACTACAATGAGCAGTTCTTC. Its protein product is CASSHGQNYNEQFF. The chain couples TRBV7-6 to TRBJ2-1; maybe TRBD1 (6 bases). Per the germline V gene, CDR1 is SGHVS and CDR2 is FNYEAQ. The ends were cut back, 5 bases at V and 3 bases at J, with 11 bases in the middle. This CDR3 comprises 14 residues.

This sequence joins TRBV27 and TRBJ2-5; D is possibly TRBD2 (6 bases). Germline CDR1 and CDR2: MNHEY and SMNVEV (reference sequence). Trimming shortened V by 7 bases and J by 5 bases, and 14 bases separated the two germline ends. This CDR3 spans 13 amino acids. The CDR3 bases are TGTGCCAGCAATACTATGGGGAGGGAGACCCAGTACTTC. It translates to CASNTMGRETQYF.

The chain combines TRBV11-2 with TRBJ2-1; 9 positions match TRBD2. The trim removed 6 bases at V and 5 bases at J, leaving 8 bases unmatched. The CDR3 has 15 residues. Germline V gene data show CDR1 as SGHAT and CDR2 as FQNNGV. The CDR3 sequence: CASRRSGGTNNEQFF. CDR3 sequence (DNA): TGTGCCAGCAGACGAAGCGGGGGGACGAACAATGAGCAGTTCTTC. Using reference TRBV11-2 and TRBJ2-1 for the parts outside the CDR3, the full variable domain is EAGVAQSPRYKIIEKRQSVAFWCNPISGHATLYWYQQILGQGPKLLIQFQNNGVVDDSQLPKDRFSAERLKGVDSTLKIQPAKLEDSAVYLCASRRSGGTNNEQFFGPGTRLTVL.

This clonotype came up a few times. The J gene is TRBJ2-5, the V gene TRBV2; possibly TRBD1 or TRBD2 for D (5 bases each). The CDR3 has 14 residues. Trimming shortened V by 5 bases and J by 4 bases, and 14 bases separated the two germline ends. Germline V lookup: CDR1 SNHLY, CDR2 FYNNEI. CDR3 region: CASSPDWGRETQYF. The CDR3 DNA is TGTGCCAGCAGTCCTGACTGGGGGAGAGAGACCCAGTACTTC.

V and J are TRBV27 and TRBJ1-5; D may be TRBD1 (5 bases). With 10 bases removed from V and 1 base from J, the gap between germline ends came to 20 bases. This CDR3 is 16 amino acids long. The V gene's germline CDR1 is MNHEY and CDR2 SMNVEV (reference sequence). CDR3 in DNA: TGTGCCACCTCGTCGGTGAGGGGCGGGAGCAATCAGCCCCAGCATTTT. It yields the protein CATSSVRGGSNQPQHF.

The rearrangement joins TRBV7-2 to TRBJ2-3, with 11 bases fitting TRBD2. This CDR3 has 17 residues. Losses at the gene ends were 1 base for V and 2 bases for J; bases not matched to a gene: 5. Germline lookup yields CDR1 SGHTA and CDR2 FQGNSA. In DNA, the CDR3 is TGTGCCAGCAGCTTAGTTCGACTAGCGGGGACCACAGATACGCAGTATTTT. Protein product: CASSLVRLAGTTDTQYF. Filled out from reference TRBV7-2 and TRBJ2-3, the complete variable domain reads GAGVSQSPSNKVTEKGKDVELRCDPISGHTALYWYRQSLGQGLEFLIYFQGNSAPDKSGLPSDRFSAERTGGSVSTLTIQRTQQEDSAVYLCASSLVRLAGTTDTQYFGPGTRLTVL.